Below, one TCR beta chain is given with its context. Using immunoSEQ multiplex PCR, the repertoire was profiled, and TCRdb retains in-frame clones only, with some absent. Here the sample spans some 2,400,000 clones, about 94% being singletons. CDR3 length equals 17 residues. From germline, CDR1 is LGHNA and CDR2 YNFKEQ. The junction had 8 bases not matched to a gene; V was cut back by 1 base and J by 4 bases. The data were taken from a study of shared clonotypes between healthy human individuals. The receptor was isolated from a man aged 18 to 30 in good health. Sequenced material: naive CD4+ T cells sorted from blood. Documented subset: CD45RA+ positively selected. This chain connects TRBV4-2 to TRBJ2-3, with 10 bases lining up with TRBD1. Written as DNA, the CDR3 is TGTGCCAGCAGCCAAGCCCGGACAGGGGGGGATCCAGATACGCAGTATTTT. This codes for CASSQARTGGDPDTQYF.